A selection of T cell receptor beta chains follows, all from one sample in a study of cytomegalovirus exposure and HLA in healthy donors. Data came from immunoSEQ multiplex PCR; TCRdb stores just in-frame clones and leaves some out. The sample includes under 150,000 clones, about four fifths of them seen just once. Sequencing used PBMCs. All receptors derive from a man in his forties in good health and CMV-seropositive. The CDR3 runs from the conserved cysteine through the conserved F or W. D genes are given only for firm matches. Clone size, where shown, is once, few, many, or a class for clones that have expanded.

d_gene: TRBD2
j_gene: TRBJ2-7
v_gene: TRBV5-1
abundance: .
CDR3nt: TGCGCCAGCAGCCACACCCCAAGGGCTAGCGGTACCTACGAGCAGTACTTC
CDR3aa: CASSHTPRASGTYEQYF

d_gene: .
j_gene: TRBJ2-3
v_gene: TRBV7-3
abundance: .
CDR3nt: TGTGCCAGCAGCTCGCAGGGGACCTTCGGCACAGATACGCAGTATTTT
CDR3aa: CASSSQGTFGTDTQYF

d_gene: .
j_gene: TRBJ1-1
v_gene: TRBV2
abundance: few
CDR3nt: TGTGCCAGCACCGGGGGACTCACTGAAGCTTTCTTT
CDR3aa: CASTGGLTEAFF

d_gene: TRBD2
j_gene: TRBJ2-3
v_gene: TRBV14
abundance: .
CDR3nt: TGTGCCAGCAGCCAGACTAGCGGGAGATCAGATACGCAGTATTTT
CDR3aa: CASSQTSGRSDTQYF

d_gene: TRBD1
j_gene: TRBJ2-5
v_gene: TRBV25-1
abundance: .
CDR3nt: TGTGCCAGCAGTGAATTTAGGGGGACAGGGTTAGAGACCCAGTACTTC
CDR3aa: CASSEFRGTGLETQYF

d_gene: .
j_gene: TRBJ2-6
v_gene: TRBV10-3
abundance: .
CDR3nt: TGTGCCATCAGTGTCGTGGCAGGGGCGGCAGGGGCCAACGTCCTGACTTTC
CDR3aa: CAISVVAGAAGANVLTF

d_gene: .
j_gene: TRBJ2-1
v_gene: TRBV5-1
abundance: .
CDR3nt: TGCGCCAGCAGCTTGACTCGTCCCTACAATGAGCAGTTCTTC
CDR3aa: CASSLTRPYNEQFF

d_gene: .
j_gene: TRBJ1-2
v_gene: TRBV7-9
abundance: .
CDR3nt: TGTGCCAGCAGCTTAGAGGGGGTGGTCTTTGGCTACACCTTC
CDR3aa: CASSLEGVVFGYTF

d_gene: .
j_gene: TRBJ2-7
v_gene: TRBV7-2
abundance: .
CDR3nt: TGTGCCAGCAGCTCGGATTTTCCCGGGGACGAGCAGTACTTC
CDR3aa: CASSSDFPGDEQYF

d_gene: TRBD1
j_gene: TRBJ1-5
v_gene: TRBV7-9
abundance: .
CDR3nt: TGTGCCAGCAGCGGACAGGGGGGAGATAGCAATCAGCCCCAGCATTTT
CDR3aa: CASSGQGGDSNQPQHF

d_gene: .
j_gene: TRBJ2-2
v_gene: TRBV5-1
abundance: once
CDR3nt: TGCGCCAGCAGCCCTCTCGACGGGAGGAACACCGGGGAGCTGTTTTTT
CDR3aa: CASSPLDGRNTGELFF

d_gene: .
j_gene: TRBJ2-3
v_gene: TRBV7-9
abundance: .
CDR3nt: TGTGCCAGCAGCCCCGGAGCAGATACGCAGTATTTT
CDR3aa: CASSPGADTQYF

d_gene: TRBD1
j_gene: TRBJ1-1
v_gene: TRBV5-6
abundance: .
CDR3nt: TGTGCCAGCAGCTCCCCGGGACAGGGGAACACTGAAGCTTTCTTT
CDR3aa: CASSSPGQGNTEAFF

d_gene: TRBD1
j_gene: TRBJ2-7
v_gene: TRBV19
abundance: .
CDR3nt: TGTGCCAGTAGTAATAGGCCAGGGGGCCACGAGCAGTACTTC
CDR3aa: CASSNRPGGHEQYF

d_gene: TRBD2
j_gene: TRBJ2-5
v_gene: TRBV5-1
abundance: .
CDR3nt: TGCGCCAGCAGCTTGGAGGGGACTAGAGAAGAGACCCAGTACTTC
CDR3aa: CASSLEGTREETQYF

d_gene: TRBD1
j_gene: TRBJ1-1
v_gene: TRBV5-6
abundance: .
CDR3nt: TGTGCCAGCAGCTTGGCCGGACAGGGGGACACTGAAGCTTTCTTT
CDR3aa: CASSLAGQGDTEAFF

d_gene: TRBD1
j_gene: TRBJ1-2
v_gene: TRBV9
abundance: .
CDR3nt: TGTGCCAGCAGCCATGGAGGAGGGGGCGCCTGGTTTGACTACACCTTC
CDR3aa: CASSHGGGGAWFDYTF

d_gene: TRBD1
j_gene: TRBJ2-1
v_gene: TRBV5-1
abundance: .
CDR3nt: TGCGCCAGCAGCCCTTCCGGGACAGGGGGCTTTGAGCAGTTCTTC
CDR3aa: CASSPSGTGGFEQFF

d_gene: TRBD1
j_gene: TRBJ2-7
v_gene: TRBV11-2
abundance: .
CDR3nt: TGTGCCAGCAGCTTAGACCCCCGGGACAGCCGTGAGCAGTACTTC
CDR3aa: CASSLDPRDSREQYF

d_gene: .
j_gene: TRBJ2-7
v_gene: TRBV7-8
abundance: .
CDR3nt: TGTGCCAGCAGCTTAGGGGGGGGCACCAACTACGAGCAGTACTTC
CDR3aa: CASSLGGGTNYEQYF

d_gene: TRBD2
j_gene: TRBJ2-7
v_gene: TRBV4-1
abundance: .
CDR3nt: TGCGCCAGCAGCCCAACCATAGCGGGAGTACCCTACGAGCAGTACTTC
CDR3aa: CASSPTIAGVPYEQYF

d_gene: TRBD2
j_gene: TRBJ2-3
v_gene: TRBV19
abundance: .
CDR3nt: TGTGCCAGTATGAGGGATGGACTAGCGGGGCGGGATACGCAGTATTTT
CDR3aa: CASMRDGLAGRDTQYF

d_gene: TRBD1
j_gene: TRBJ2-1
v_gene: TRBV27
abundance: .
CDR3nt: TGTGCCAGCACCGACAGGGCAGGGGGCTACAATGAGCAGTTCTTC
CDR3aa: CASTDRAGGYNEQFF

d_gene: .
j_gene: TRBJ2-7
v_gene: TRBV13
abundance: .
CDR3nt: TGTGCCAGCAGCTTAGGTACTAACGAGCAGTACTTC
CDR3aa: CASSLGTNEQYF